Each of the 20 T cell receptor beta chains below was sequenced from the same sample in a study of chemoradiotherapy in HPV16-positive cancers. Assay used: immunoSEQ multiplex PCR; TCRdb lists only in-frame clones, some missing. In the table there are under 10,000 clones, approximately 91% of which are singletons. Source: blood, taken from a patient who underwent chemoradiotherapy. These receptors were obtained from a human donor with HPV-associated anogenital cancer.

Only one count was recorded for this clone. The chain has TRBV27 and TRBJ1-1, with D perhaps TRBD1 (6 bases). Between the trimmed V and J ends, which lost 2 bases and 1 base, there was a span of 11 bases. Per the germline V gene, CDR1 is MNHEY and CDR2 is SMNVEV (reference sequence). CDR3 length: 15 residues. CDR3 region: CASSLTDRQNTEAFF. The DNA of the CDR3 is TGTGCCAGCAGTTTAACCGACAGGCAGAACACTGAAGCTTTCTTT.

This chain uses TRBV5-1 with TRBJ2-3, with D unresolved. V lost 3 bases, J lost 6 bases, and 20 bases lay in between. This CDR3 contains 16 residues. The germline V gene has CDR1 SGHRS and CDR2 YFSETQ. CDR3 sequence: CASSWSRSRVVDTQYF. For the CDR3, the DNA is TGCGCCAGCAGCTGGTCAAGGTCTAGGGTGGTGGATACGCAGTATTTT.

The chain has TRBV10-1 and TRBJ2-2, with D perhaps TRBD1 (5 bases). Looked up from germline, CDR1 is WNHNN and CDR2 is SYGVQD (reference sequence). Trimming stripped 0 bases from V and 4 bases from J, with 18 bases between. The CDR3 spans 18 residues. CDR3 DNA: TGCGCCAGCAGTGAGTCTCCCCCACAGGCCCCAGGCACCGGGGAGCTGTTTTTT. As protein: CASSESPPQAPGTGELFF.

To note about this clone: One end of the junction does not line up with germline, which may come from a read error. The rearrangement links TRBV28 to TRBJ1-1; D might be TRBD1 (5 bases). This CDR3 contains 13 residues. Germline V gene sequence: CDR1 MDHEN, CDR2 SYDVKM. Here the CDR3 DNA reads TGTGCCAGCCGTTTTCCGGGAGGGGTTGAAGCTTTCTTT. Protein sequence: CASRFPGGVEAFF.

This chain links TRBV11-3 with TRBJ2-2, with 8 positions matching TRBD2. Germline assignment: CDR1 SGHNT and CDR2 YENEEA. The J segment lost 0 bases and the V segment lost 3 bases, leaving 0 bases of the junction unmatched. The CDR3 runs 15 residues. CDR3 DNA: TGTGCCAGCAGCTTTAGCGGGGCGAACACCGGGGAGCTGTTTTTT. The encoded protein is CASSFSGANTGELFF.

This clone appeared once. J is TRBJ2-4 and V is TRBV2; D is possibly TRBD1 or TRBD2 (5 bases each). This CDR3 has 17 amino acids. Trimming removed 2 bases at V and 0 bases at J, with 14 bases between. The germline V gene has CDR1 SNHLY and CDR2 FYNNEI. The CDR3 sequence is CASSERGPVLAKNIQYF. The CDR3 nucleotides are TGTGCCAGCAGTGAAAGGGGACCCGTACTAGCCAAAAACATTCAGTACTTC. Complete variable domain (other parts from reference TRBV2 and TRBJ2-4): EPEVTQTPSHQVTQMGQEVILRCVPISNHLYFYWYRQILGQKVEFLVSFYNNEISEKSEIFDDQFSVERPDGSNFTLKIRSTKLEDSAMYFCASSERGPVLAKNIQYFGAGTRLSVL.

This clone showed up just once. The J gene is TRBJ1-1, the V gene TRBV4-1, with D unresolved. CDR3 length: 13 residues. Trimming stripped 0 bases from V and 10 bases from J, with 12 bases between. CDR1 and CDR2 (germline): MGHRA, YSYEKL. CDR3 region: CASSQDRRGAAFF. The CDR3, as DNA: TGCGCCAGCAGCCAAGATCGCCGTGGAGCAGCTTTCTTT.

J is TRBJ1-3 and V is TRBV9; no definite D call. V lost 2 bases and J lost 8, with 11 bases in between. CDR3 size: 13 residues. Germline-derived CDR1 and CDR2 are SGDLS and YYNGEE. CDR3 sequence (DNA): TGTGCCAGCAGCGTTCAGTTGCGGGACACCATATATTTT. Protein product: CASSVQLRDTIYF.

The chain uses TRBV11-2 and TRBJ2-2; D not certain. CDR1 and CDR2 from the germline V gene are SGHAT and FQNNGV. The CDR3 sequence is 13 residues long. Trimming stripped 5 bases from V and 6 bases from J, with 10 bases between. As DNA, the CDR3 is TGTGCCAGCAGCCCACCCCAATCCGGGGAGCTGTTTTTT. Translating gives CASSPPQSGELFF. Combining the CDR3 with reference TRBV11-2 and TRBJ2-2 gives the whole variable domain EAGVAQSPRYKIIEKRQSVAFWCNPISGHATLYWYQQILGQGPKLLIQFQNNGVVDDSQLPKDRFSAERLKGVDSTLKIQPAKLEDSAVYLCASSPPQSGELFFGEGSRLTVL.

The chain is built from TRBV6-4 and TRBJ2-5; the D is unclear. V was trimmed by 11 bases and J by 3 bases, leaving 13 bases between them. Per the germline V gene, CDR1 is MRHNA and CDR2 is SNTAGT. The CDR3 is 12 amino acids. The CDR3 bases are TGTGCCTCGCAACGTAGGGAAGAGACCCAGTACTTC. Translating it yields CASQRREETQYF.

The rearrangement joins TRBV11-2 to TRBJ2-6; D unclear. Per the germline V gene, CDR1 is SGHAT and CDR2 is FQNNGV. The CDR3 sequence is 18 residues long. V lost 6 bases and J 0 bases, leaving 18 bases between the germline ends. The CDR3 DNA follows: TGTGCCAGCAGGGCCCCTTTGTACAGCAGCTCTGGGGCCAACGTCCTGACTTTC. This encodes CASRAPLYSSSGANVLTF.

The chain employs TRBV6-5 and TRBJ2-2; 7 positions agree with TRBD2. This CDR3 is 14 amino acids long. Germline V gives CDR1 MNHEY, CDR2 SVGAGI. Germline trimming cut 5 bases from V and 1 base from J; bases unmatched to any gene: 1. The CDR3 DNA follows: TGTGCCAGCAGTCGGACTAGGAACACCGGGGAGCTGTTTTTT. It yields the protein CASSRTRNTGELFF.

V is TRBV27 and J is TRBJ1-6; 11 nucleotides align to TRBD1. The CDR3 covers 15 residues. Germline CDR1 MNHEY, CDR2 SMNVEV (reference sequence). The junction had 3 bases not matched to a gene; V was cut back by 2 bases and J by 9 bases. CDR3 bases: TGTGCCAGCAGTTTAGTGGGACAGGGGGTTTCACCCCTCCACTTT. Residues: CASSLVGQGVSPLHF.

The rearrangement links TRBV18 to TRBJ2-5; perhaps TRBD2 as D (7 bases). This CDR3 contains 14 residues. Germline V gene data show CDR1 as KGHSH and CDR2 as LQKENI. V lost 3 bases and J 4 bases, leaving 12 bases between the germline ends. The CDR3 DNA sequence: TGTGCCAGCTCACCGAAGGGAGGGGGAGAGACCCAGTACTTC. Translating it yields CASSPKGGGETQYF.

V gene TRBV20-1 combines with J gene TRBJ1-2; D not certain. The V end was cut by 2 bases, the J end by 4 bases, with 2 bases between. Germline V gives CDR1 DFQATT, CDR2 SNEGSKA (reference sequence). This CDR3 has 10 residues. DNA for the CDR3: TGCAGTGCTAGACTCTATGGCTACACCTTC. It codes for CSARLYGYTF.

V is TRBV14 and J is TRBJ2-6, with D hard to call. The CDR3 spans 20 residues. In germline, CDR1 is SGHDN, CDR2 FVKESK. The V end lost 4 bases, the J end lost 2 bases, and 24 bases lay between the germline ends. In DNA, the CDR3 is TGTGCCAGCAGCCTTCCTTCTGTGATGATCGACAAGCCTGGGGCCAACGTCCTGACTTTC. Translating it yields CASSLPSVMIDKPGANVLTF.

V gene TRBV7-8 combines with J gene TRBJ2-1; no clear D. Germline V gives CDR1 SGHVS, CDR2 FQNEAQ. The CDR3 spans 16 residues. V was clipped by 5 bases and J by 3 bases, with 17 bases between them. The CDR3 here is CASSPFLLTDYNEQFF. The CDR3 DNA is TGTGCCAGCAGCCCTTTCCTTTTGACGGACTACAATGAGCAGTTCTTC.

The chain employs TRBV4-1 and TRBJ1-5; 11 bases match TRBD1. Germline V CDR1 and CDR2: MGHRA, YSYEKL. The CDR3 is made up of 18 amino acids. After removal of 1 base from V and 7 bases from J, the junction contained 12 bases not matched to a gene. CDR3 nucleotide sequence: TGCGCCAGCAGCCAAGGGACAGGGGGCCTCCTTTTTAGCCAGCCCCAGCATTTT. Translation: CASSQGTGGLLFSQPQHF.

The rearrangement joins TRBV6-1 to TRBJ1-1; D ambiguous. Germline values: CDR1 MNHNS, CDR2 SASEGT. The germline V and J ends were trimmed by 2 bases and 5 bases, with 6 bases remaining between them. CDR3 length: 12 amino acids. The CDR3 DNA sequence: TGTGCCAGCAGTGAACTGGTTACTGAAGCTTTCTTT. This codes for CASSELVTEAFF.

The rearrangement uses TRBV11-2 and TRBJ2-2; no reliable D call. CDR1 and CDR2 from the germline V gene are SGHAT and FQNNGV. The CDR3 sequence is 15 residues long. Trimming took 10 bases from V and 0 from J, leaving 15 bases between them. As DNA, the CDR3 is TGTGCCACCTCTCGGCCGGGTACGAACACCGGGGAGCTGTTTTTT. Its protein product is CATSRPGTNTGELFF.